This T cell receptor (beta chain) was profiled in a study of T cells in Graves' hyperthyroidism and ophthalmopathy. The sample holds a few counts of this clonotype. Diagnostic decisions used clinical symptoms, serum thyroxine and TRAb, thyroid ultrasound and orbital computed tomography. The investigators amplified TCR beta CDR3 regions from RNA transcripts. First-round RT-PCR of the TCR CDR3 relied on the HTBI primer set. Each CDR3 protein gets one entry after TCRdb re-called the multiplex PCR reads with MiXCR. The table lists about 720,000 distinct CDR3 sequences, about 15% of them singletons. The CDR3 has 15 residues. Trimming cost V 3 bases and J 6 bases; bases outside gene matches: 6.

This chain joins TRBV12-3 or TRBV12-4 and TRBJ2-1; 9 bases match TRBD1. This receptor was obtained from a man aged 18 to 29 with Graves' hyperthyroidism. The material sequenced was blood. The DNA of the CDR3 is TGTGCCAGCAGTTTCGGACAGGGGCCCCTCAATGAGCAGTTCTTC. Amino acid sequence: CASSFGQGPLNEQFF.